This TCR beta chain emerged from a study of cytomegalovirus exposure and HLA in healthy donors. Study observations and caveats: The study put 150 or so TCR beta chains on its list as cytomegalovirus-associated. About 87% or about 30% of the time was how often most TCR beta V segments were productive, according to an earlier analysis.

This clone showed up just once. Its antigen is not known. A junction boundary mismatches the germline segment, possibly from a read error. Other DNA sequences in this specimen translate into the identical CDR3. PCR employed 60 Vbeta and 13 Jbeta primers. Original processing notes: Later, 75 million to 100 million unique TCR beta chains were counted in an analysis, and roughly 11 million of them were shared. Produced via immunoSEQ multiplex PCR; TCRdb's table is partial and in-frame only. Clonal size and the V and J genes are those of that table, whereas D and trimming came from the DNA. Here the sample spans more than 70,000 clones, 70% to 80% being singletons. The germline CDR1 and CDR2 sequences are SEHNR and FQNEAQ (reference sequence). The CDR3 runs 17 residues.

Sequenced: PBMCs. This TCR was sampled from a man in his fifties in good health and CMV-seropositive. The V call is TRBV7-9, the J call TRBJ1-1, with 7 bases fitting TRBD1. The CDR3 sequence is CASSLVEGAGLNTEAFF. As DNA, the CDR3 is TGTGCCAGCAGCTTAGTCGAGGGGGCCGGATTGAACACTGAGGCTTTCTTT.